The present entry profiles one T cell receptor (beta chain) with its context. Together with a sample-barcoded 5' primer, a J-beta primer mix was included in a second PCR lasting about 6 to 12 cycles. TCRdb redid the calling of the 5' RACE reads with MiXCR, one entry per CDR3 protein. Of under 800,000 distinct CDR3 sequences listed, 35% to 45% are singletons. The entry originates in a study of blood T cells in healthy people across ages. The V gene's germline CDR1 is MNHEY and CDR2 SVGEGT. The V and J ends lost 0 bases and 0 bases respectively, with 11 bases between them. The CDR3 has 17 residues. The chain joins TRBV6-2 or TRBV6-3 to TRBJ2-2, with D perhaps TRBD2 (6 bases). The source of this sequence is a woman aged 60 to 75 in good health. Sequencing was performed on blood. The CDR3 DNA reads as TGTGCCAGCAGTTACTCGATATTAGCGGCGAACACCGGGGAGCTGTTTTTT. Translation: CASSYSILAANTGELFF.